The 32 T cell receptor beta chains below all came from one sample that was sequenced in a study of CD8 T cells in Susac syndrome. Random hexamers were used to reverse transcribe the RNA input (roughly 0.5 to 1 ug). TCRdb fed the immunoSEQ multiplex PCR reads into MiXCR, producing one record per CDR3 protein. Here the sample spans under 200,000 distinct CDR3 sequences, roughly 90% being singletons. Sequenced: CD4+ T cells from PBMCs. The receptor set was obtained from a human donor with Susac syndrome.

This clonotype turned up a few times. CDR3 sequence (DNA): TGCGCCAGCAGCCAAGCATCCGGGACAGAAGAGACCCAGTACTTC. Residues: CASSQASGTEETQYF. The chain links TRBV4-1 to TRBJ2-5, with 7 bases fitting TRBD1. CDR3 length: 15 amino acids. Germline CDR1 and CDR2: MGHRA and YSYEKL. The junction had 5 bases not matched to a gene; V was cut back by 1 base and J by 3 bases.

V is TRBV18 and J is TRBJ2-7; maybe TRBD2 (6 bases). Germline V gene data show CDR1 as KGHSH and CDR2 as LQKENI. V dropped 3 bases and J dropped 7 bases, with 19 bases sitting between them. This CDR3 is built from 15 residues. The CDR3 loop is CASSPLIADGAEQYF. CDR3 in DNA: TGTGCCAGCTCACCCCTAATAGCGGACGGAGCGGAGCAGTACTTC.

V is TRBV19 and J is TRBJ1-4; the match to TRBD1 covers 7 bases. The CDR3 is made up of 15 amino acids. V trimming: 7 bases; J trimming: 0 bases; junction bases outside the gene matches: 5. Per germline, CDR1 LNHDA and CDR2 SQIVND (reference sequence). DNA for the CDR3: TGTGCCAGTACTCGCGGGACAGCAACTAATGAAAAACTGTTTTTT. It specifies CASTRGTATNEKLFF.

This sequence joins TRBV6-2 or TRBV6-3 and TRBJ2-1; 14 nucleotides match TRBD2. The germline CDR1 and CDR2 sequences are MNHEY and SVGEGT. The CDR3 covers 14 residues. The junction had 6 bases not matched to a gene; V was cut back by 5 bases and J by 12 bases. CDR3 protein: CASSGTSGRNGQFF. CDR3 nucleotides: TGTGCCAGCAGTGGGACTAGCGGGAGAAACGGGCAGTTCTTC.

The chain couples TRBV20-1 to TRBJ2-1; TRBD2 matches 9 bases. The CDR3 has 15 amino acids. The junction had 9 bases not matched to a gene; V was cut back by 5 bases and J by 4 bases. Germline V gene lookup returns CDR1 DFQATT and CDR2 SNEGSKA (reference sequence). The chain's CDR3 is CSAPSGATSYNEQFF. The CDR3 nucleotides are TGCAGTGCTCCTAGCGGGGCGACGAGTTACAATGAGCAGTTCTTC.

The CDR3 protein is CASSQDSQREGHEQYF. The CDR3 DNA sequence: TGTGCCAGCAGCCAAGACTCGCAGCGGGAGGGCCACGAGCAGTACTTC. This chain uses TRBV14 with TRBJ2-7; 10 positions match TRBD2. Germline V gene sequence: CDR1 SGHDN, CDR2 FVKESK. This CDR3 has 16 amino acids. With V trimmed by 0 bases and J by 5 bases, 7 bases remained unmatched. The whole variable domain, remainder taken from reference TRBV14 and TRBJ2-7, is EAGVTQFPSHSVIEKGQTVTLRCDPISGHDNLYWYRRVMGKEIKFLLHFVKESKQDESGMPNNRFLAERTGGTYSTLKVQPAELEDSGVYFCASSQDSQREGHEQYFGPGTRLTVT.

CDR3 nucleotide sequence: TGTGCCAGCAGGAGCGGGCCTTACGAGCAGTACTTC. Protein product: CASRSGPYEQYF. The chain uses TRBV12-3 or TRBV12-4 and TRBJ2-7; TRBD2 might be the D (6 bases). The CDR3 has 12 residues. V gave up 6 bases and J gave up 4 bases, with 10 bases separating them.

V is TRBV11-1 and J is TRBJ2-7, with TRBD2 matching 9 bases. Looked up from germline, CDR1 is SGHAT and CDR2 is FQDESV (reference sequence). Germline trimming cut 6 bases from V and 7 bases from J; bases unmatched to any gene: 7. CDR3 length: 13 residues. CDR3 protein: CASRASGEQEQYF. The CDR3 bases are TGTGCCAGCAGGGCTAGCGGGGAGCAGGAGCAGTACTTC. The full variable domain, with the rest looked up from reference TRBV11-1 and TRBJ2-7, is EAEVAQSPRYKITEKSQAVAFWCDPISGHATLYWYRQILGQGPELLVQFQDESVVDDSQLPKDRFSAERLKGVDSTLKIQPAELGDSAMYLCASRASGEQEQYFGPGTRLTVT.

The chain uses TRBV7-3 and TRBJ1-1; 7 bases are a match to TRBD1. Germline trimming cut 5 bases from V and 10 bases from J; bases unmatched to any gene: 10. Germline V gene sequence: CDR1 SGHTA, CDR2 FQGTGA. This CDR3 contains 13 residues. The CDR3 is CASSTTGNLLAFF. CDR3 DNA sequence: TGTGCCAGCAGCACGACAGGGAACTTGCTAGCTTTCTTT.

J is TRBJ2-3 and V is TRBV5-4, with D perhaps TRBD1 (7 bases). Between the trimmed V and J ends, which lost 0 bases and 10 bases, there was a span of 21 bases. This CDR3 region has 16 residues. Germline V gene lookup returns CDR1 SGHNT and CDR2 YYREEE (reference sequence). In DNA, the CDR3 is TGTGCCAGCAGCTTGGGCCATCAGGGGGGACCCTTTGCGCAGTATTTT. It encodes CASSLGHQGGPFAQYF.

The chain joins TRBV28 to TRBJ2-7, with a weak D call TRBD1 (5 bases). CDR3 length: 16 residues. CDR1 and CDR2 from the germline V gene are MDHEN and SYDVKM. V shed 6 bases and J shed 4 bases, with 22 bases lying between them. The DNA for the CDR3 is TGTGCCAGCAGCGCTGGGGCTGGTAGCCTTAATTACGAGCAGTACTTC. As protein: CASSAGAGSLNYEQYF.

The V call is TRBV5-1, the J call TRBJ2-7; TRBD2 matches at 7 bases. The CDR3 totals 16 residues. The germline V gene encodes CDR1 SGHRS and CDR2 YFSETQ. J was trimmed by 1 base and V by 0 bases; bases with no gene match: 7. The CDR3 bases are TGCGCCAGCAGCTTGGTCCCTAGCGGAAATTCCTACGAGCAGTACTTC. This encodes CASSLVPSGNSYEQYF. Full variable domain (rest looked up from reference TRBV5-1 and TRBJ2-7): KAGVTQTPRYLIKTRGQQVTLSCSPISGHRSVSWYQQTPGQGLQFLFEYFSETQRNKGNFPGRFSGRQFSNSRSEMNVSTLELGDSALYLCASSLVPSGNSYEQYFGPGTRLTVT.

The V and J genes are TRBV28 and TRBJ2-1; TRBD2 is a possible D gene (6 bases). The V gene lost 5 bases and the J gene lost 9 bases, with 17 bases spanning the gap. Germline V gene sequence: CDR1 MDHEN, CDR2 SYDVKM. The CDR3 runs 14 residues. CDR3 in DNA: TGTGCCAGCAGTCTTAGTGGGGGGTCAGGTGAGCAGTTCTTC. It codes for CASSLSGGSGEQFF.

This rearrangement joins TRBV10-3 to TRBJ2-2; D is ambiguous. Germline loops: CDR1 ENHRY, CDR2 SYGVKD. The ends were cut back, 8 bases at V and 4 bases at J, with 14 bases in the middle. CDR3 size: 14 residues. The CDR3 loop reads CAILRGFGTGELFF. The CDR3 DNA is TGTGCCATCCTTCGAGGTTTTGGCACCGGGGAGCTGTTTTTT.

As DNA, the CDR3 is TGTGCCAGCAGCTTGTTTATCACCTCCACCTCACCCCTCCACTTT. Protein: CASSLFITSTSPLHF. The V and J genes are TRBV5-5 and TRBJ1-6; D is unresolved. V was pared by 1 base and J by 10 bases, with 15 bases between. Germline lookup yields CDR1 SGHKS and CDR2 YYEKEE (reference sequence). This CDR3 contains 15 residues.

The rearrangement uses TRBV2 and TRBJ2-1; no clear D gene. Germline CDR1 SNHLY, CDR2 FYNNEI. The CDR3 contains 12 residues. V dropped 2 bases and J dropped 12 bases, with 11 bases sitting between them. The CDR3 reads CASSERAERQFF. For the CDR3, the DNA is TGTGCCAGCAGTGAACGGGCAGAACGGCAGTTCTTC.

The J gene is TRBJ1-1, the V gene TRBV29-1, with 8 bases identical to TRBD1. V shed 6 bases, J shed 2 bases, and the junction held 5 bases outside the gene matches. Germline-derived CDR1 and CDR2 are SQVTM and ANQGSEA. The CDR3 length is 13 residues. CDR3 sequence: CSVGTGINTEAFF. The CDR3 region has the DNA TGCAGCGTCGGGACAGGAATTAACACTGAAGCTTTCTTT.

V is TRBV12-3 or TRBV12-4 and J is TRBJ2-5, with a weak D call TRBD2 (7 bases). V was cut by 4 bases and J by 2 bases, with 14 bases left in between. The CDR3 length is 15 residues. The CDR3 here is CASSYHREGQETQYF. The CDR3 DNA follows: TGTGCCAGCAGTTACCACAGGGAGGGGCAAGAGACCCAGTACTTC.

This clonotype was recorded only once. This rearrangement joins TRBV6-6 to TRBJ1-5; possible D gene TRBD1, 6 bases. From germline, CDR1 is MNHNY and CDR2 SVGAGI (reference sequence). The CDR3 covers 14 residues. V was pared by 6 bases and J by 4 bases, with 13 bases between. For the CDR3, the DNA is TGTGCCAGCAGGAGGGACAACGGAAATCAGCCCCAGCATTTT. Encoded protein: CASRRDNGNQPQHF.

The genes are TRBV24-1 and TRBJ2-1, with 7 bases matching TRBD2. The ends lost 6 bases at V and 8 bases at J; junction bases unmatched: 12. The CDR3 consists of 15 residues. CDR1 KGHDR and CDR2 SFDVKD come from the germline V gene. The CDR3 region is CATSIWTSRSHEQFF. The CDR3 DNA sequence: TGTGCCACCAGTATCTGGACTAGTCGTAGTCATGAGCAGTTCTTC.

This rearrangement joins TRBV5-1 to TRBJ1-3, with 7 positions matching TRBD1. The CDR3 sequence is 15 residues long. V dropped 0 bases and J dropped 2; count of bases not matched to a gene: 2. Germline CDR1 SGHRS, CDR2 YFSETQ. The CDR3 DNA reads as TGCGCCAGCAGCTTGGGCGACAGGGCTGGAAACACCATATATTTT. Translating gives CASSLGDRAGNTIYF.

The rearrangement links TRBV4-2 to TRBJ1-2; D remains unclear. Germline loops: CDR1 LGHNA, CDR2 YNFKEQ. The CDR3 covers 15 residues. The V gene lost 0 bases and the J gene lost 1 base, with 9 bases spanning the gap. CDR3 DNA: TGTGCCAGCAGCCAAGAGAACAATAATAACTATGGCTACACCTTC. The encoded protein is CASSQENNNNYGYTF.

The J gene is TRBJ1-1, the V gene TRBV6-1; TRBD1 might be the D (6 bases). Germline CDR1 MNHNS, CDR2 SASEGT. The CDR3 sequence is 15 residues long. Trimming left V 4 bases short and J 3 bases short, with 15 bases between. The CDR3 reads CASSVRGRSDTEAFF. CDR3 sequence (DNA): TGTGCCAGCAGTGTCCGGGGGCGCAGCGACACTGAAGCTTTCTTT.

The chain joins TRBV6-6 to TRBJ1-1, with D perhaps TRBD1 (5 bases). This CDR3 contains 14 residues. V was clipped by 6 bases and J by 0 bases, with 11 bases between them. Per germline, CDR1 MNHNY and CDR2 SVGAGI (reference sequence). CDR3 sequence (DNA): TGTGCCAGCAGCCGACAGCTAATGAACACTGAAGCTTTCTTT. It yields the protein CASSRQLMNTEAFF.

The chain employs TRBV5-1 and TRBJ2-7; perhaps TRBD1 as D (5 bases). The CDR3 runs to 16 residues. CDR1 is SGHRS, CDR2 YFSETQ, per germline. V dropped 3 bases and J dropped 0 bases, with 16 bases sitting between them. CDR3 in DNA: TGCGCCAGCAGCTCCAAGAATGGGGCAACCTCCTACGAGCAGTACTTC. This sequence encodes CASSSKNGATSYEQYF.

The rearrangement uses TRBV6-5 and TRBJ1-1; no clear D. Germline CDR1 is MNHEY and CDR2 is SVGAGI. The CDR3 consists of 14 residues. V lost 7 bases and J lost 3, with 15 bases in between. CDR3 in DNA: TGTGCCAGCACCGTCCGCGATTGGGACACTGAAGCTTTCTTT. It specifies CASTVRDWDTEAFF.

About this clonotype: At one end, the junction sequence differs from germline, possibly due to a read error. The chain has TRBV16 and TRBJ2-4; 9 bases match TRBD1. Looked up from germline, CDR1 is KGHSY and CDR2 is FQNENV. There are 15 residues in the CDR3. CDR3 nucleotide sequence: TGTGCAAGCAGCGGACAGGGGCTAGCCAAAAACATTCAGTACTTC. Translating it yields CASSGQGLAKNIQYF. The complete variable domain, with remaining parts taken from reference TRBV16 and TRBJ2-4, reads GEEVAQTPKHLVRGEGQKAKLYCAPIKGHSYVFWYQQVLKNEFKFLISFQNENVFDETGMPKERFSAKCLPNSPCSLEIQATKLEDSAVYFCASSGQGLAKNIQYFGAGTRLSVL.

This chain connects TRBV20-1 to TRBJ1-5; 7 bases match TRBD1. Germline assignment: CDR1 DFQATT and CDR2 SNEGSKA (reference sequence). V lost 3 bases and J lost 3; bases outside the gene matches: 8. This CDR3 is 15 amino acids long. The CDR3 spells CSASPGQVNNQPQHF. In DNA form, the CDR3 reads TGCAGTGCTAGCCCTGGACAGGTAAACAATCAGCCCCAGCATTTT.

The J gene is TRBJ1-1, the V gene TRBV25-1, with D perhaps TRBD1 (5 bases). The CDR3 has 12 amino acids. The germline CDR1 and CDR2 sequences are MGHDK and SYGVNS. The ends were cut back, 2 bases at V and 7 bases at J, with 8 bases in the middle. CDR3 nucleotides: TGTGCCAGCAGTGAACCGGGACTTGAAGCTTTCTTT. Translation gives CASSEPGLEAFF. Full variable domain (missing parts from reference TRBV25-1 and TRBJ1-1): EADIYQTPRYLVIGTGKKITLECSQTMGHDKMYWYQQDPGMELHLIHYSYGVNSTEKGDLSSESTVSRIRTEHFPLTLESARPSHTSQYLCASSEPGLEAFFGQGTRLTVV.

The V call is TRBV5-1, the J call TRBJ2-1; 11 positions agree with TRBD2. Germline V gives CDR1 SGHRS, CDR2 YFSETQ. V lost 4 bases to trimming and J lost 4 bases; unmatched junction nucleotides: 13. The CDR3 covers 18 residues. The CDR3 reads CASSPKLDLAGGYNEQFF. The CDR3, as DNA: TGCGCCAGCAGCCCAAAACTAGACCTAGCGGGGGGATACAATGAGCAGTTCTTC.

V and J are TRBV12-3 or TRBV12-4 and TRBJ2-2; D is perhaps TRBD1 or TRBD2 (5 bases each). V lost 3 bases and J lost 8, with 16 bases in between. This CDR3 is built from 15 residues. The CDR3 protein is CASSLGDHRGGELFF. The CDR3 nucleotides read TGTGCCAGCAGTTTGGGGGATCATCGTGGGGGGGAGCTGTTTTTT.

This clonotype appeared once. The CDR3 region is CASSVNRGEQFF. CDR3 nucleotides: TGTGCCAGCAGCGTAAACCGGGGTGAGCAGTTCTTC. This chain joins TRBV9 and TRBJ2-1; TRBD2 might be the D (5 bases). V shed 1 base and J shed 9 bases, with 8 bases lying between them. This CDR3 has 12 residues. CDR1 is SGDLS and CDR2 is YYNGEE in the germline V gene.